One and the same sample provided the 14 T cell receptor beta chains below, sequenced in a study of response to subunit inactivated influenza vaccine. TCRdb used MiXCR to reprocess the RT-PCR reads, holding one entry per CDR3 protein. The profile shows about 520,000 distinct CDR3 sequences, approximately 7.7% of them singletons. Sequences were derived from PBMCs from blood, sampled around 25 months after vaccination. These receptor sequences come from a man aged 45 to 70 who received an inactivated influenza vaccine.

This clonotype was seen a handful of times. The chain joins TRBV3-1 to TRBJ2-1, with 14 bases matching TRBD2. Per the germline V gene, CDR1 is LGHDT and CDR2 is YNNKEL (reference sequence). This CDR3 has 16 residues. The junction had 8 bases not matched to a gene; V was cut back by 3 bases and J by 10 bases. The CDR3 reads CASSHATSGGAPEQFF. CDR3 bases: TGTGCCAGCAGCCACGCGACTAGCGGGGGGGCACCCGAGCAGTTCTTC.

This clonotype was seen only a few times. The CDR3 sequence: CSARIAGGQSISYEQYF. For the CDR3, the DNA is TGCAGTGCTCGTATAGCGGGAGGACAATCTATATCCTACGAGCAGTACTTC. J is TRBJ2-7 and V is TRBV20-1, with 10 bases aligning to TRBD2. Germline CDR1 is DFQATT and CDR2 is SNEGSKA (reference sequence). The CDR3 has 17 residues. V shed 5 bases and J 1 base; nucleotides not matched to a gene: 14.

This chain connects TRBV7-3 to TRBJ2-3; D unresolved. Germline V gene lookup returns CDR1 SGHTA and CDR2 FQGTGA. V dropped 4 bases and J dropped 5 bases, with 10 bases sitting between them. This CDR3 spans 13 amino acids. The chain's CDR3 is CASSSNLGDTQYF. In nucleotides, the CDR3 is TGTGCCAGCAGCTCGAACCTTGGAGATACGCAGTATTTT.

This clonotype was detected many times. V is TRBV5-1 and J is TRBJ2-2, with 7 positions matching TRBD2. Germline trimming cut 3 bases from V and 4 bases from J; bases unmatched to any gene: 6. Germline V gene data show CDR1 as SGHRS and CDR2 as YFSETQ. This CDR3 has 15 residues. The CDR3 spells CASSSGSGATGELFF. DNA for the CDR3: TGCGCCAGCAGCTCAGGGAGCGGGGCCACCGGGGAGCTGTTTTTT.

This clonotype was recorded at least ten times. V usage is TRBV2 and J usage is TRBJ1-6; D call uncertain. CDR3 length: 12 amino acids. Germline V gene data show CDR1 as SNHLY and CDR2 as FYNNEI. The V gene lost 6 bases and the J gene lost 18 bases, with 18 bases spanning the gap. CDR3 sequence (DNA): TGTGCCAGCAGCCGGGAACTACATATGCCCCACTTT. It codes for CASSRELHMPHF.

This clonotype came up many times. The chain joins TRBV4-2 to TRBJ1-2; possible D gene TRBD1, 5 bases. Germline lookup yields CDR1 LGHNA and CDR2 YNFKEQ. The CDR3 sequence is 16 residues long. V lost 1 base and J lost 2, with 14 bases in between. Here the CDR3 DNA reads TGTGCCAGCAGCCAAGTAAGAACAGGAGAGAACTATGGCTACACCTTC. This encodes CASSQVRTGENYGYTF.

In its sample, this clonotype was seen many times. The J gene is TRBJ1-6, the V gene TRBV12-3 or TRBV12-4, with 12 nucleotides matching TRBD1. The CDR3 is 17 amino acids. The ends lost 5 bases at V and 1 base at J; junction bases unmatched: 3. DNA for the CDR3: TGTGCCAGCAGTCGGGGACAGGGGGCATCCTATAATTCACCCCTCCACTTT. Its protein product is CASSRGQGASYNSPLHF.

The V and J genes are TRBV21-1 and TRBJ2-2; TRBD1 was called by the table and not checked on the DNA. TRBV21-1 is a recognized pseudogene. The CDR3 runs to 17 residues. The CDR3 here is CASSNVPGQGRPGELFF. The CDR3, as DNA: TGTGCCAGCAGCAATGTCCCGGGACAGGGCCGACCGGGGGAGCTGTTTTTT.

The V gene is TRBV10-3, the J gene TRBJ1-1; D is ambiguous. The ends were cut back, 6 bases at V and 4 bases at J, with 9 bases in the middle. The CDR3 runs 12 residues. Per germline, CDR1 ENHRY and CDR2 SYGVKD. The CDR3 bases are TGTGCCATCAGCCTAAAAGGCACTGAAGCTTTCTTT. Translated: CAISLKGTEAFF.

The chain joins TRBV7-2 to TRBJ2-1, with a weak D call TRBD2 (5 bases). In germline, CDR1 is SGHTA, CDR2 FQGNSA. Trimming cost V 1 base and J 0 bases, with 13 bases left between them. CDR3 length: 17 residues. CDR3 bases: TGTGCCAGCAGCTTAGGTATAGCGTTAAGCTCCTACAATGAGCAGTTCTTC. This translates into CASSLGIALSSYNEQFF.

This clonotype was found many times. V and J are TRBV20-1 and TRBJ2-5; no firm D call. With 5 bases removed from V and 2 bases from J, the gap between germline ends came to 15 bases. The CDR3 is 14 residues long. CDR1 and CDR2 (germline): DFQATT, SNEGSKA (reference sequence). Written as DNA, the CDR3 is TGCAGTGCTCGACGGCACGGATCACAAGAGACCCAGTACTTC. It specifies CSARRHGSQETQYF.

J is TRBJ1-2 and V is TRBV5-6, with a weak D call TRBD1 (5 bases). CDR3 length: 14 residues. V was trimmed by 5 bases and J by 3 bases, leaving 14 bases between them. The V gene's germline CDR1 is SGHDT and CDR2 YYEEEE. In DNA form, the CDR3 reads TGTGCCAGCAGGGGACGTTCTGGCGACTATGGCTACACCTTC. Its protein product is CASRGRSGDYGYTF.

This clonotype turned up a few times. V usage is TRBV28 and J usage is TRBJ2-7; tentatively, D is TRBD2 (6 bases). The V and J ends lost 3 bases and 0 bases respectively, with 9 bases between them. The length of the CDR3 is 14 residues. Germline V gene lookup returns CDR1 MDHEN and CDR2 SYDVKM. The chain's CDR3 is CASSFYGSSYEQYF. The CDR3 DNA follows: TGTGCCAGCAGTTTTTACGGGAGCTCCTACGAGCAGTACTTC.

V usage is TRBV10-3 and J usage is TRBJ2-5; D is possibly TRBD1 (6 bases). The ends were cut back, 10 bases at V and 5 bases at J, with 17 bases in the middle. This CDR3 comprises 13 residues. Germline CDR1 and CDR2: ENHRY and SYGVKD. Here the CDR3 reads CATQQGATETQYF. The CDR3 DNA is TGTGCCACCCAACAGGGAGCAACGGAGACCCAGTACTTC.